This entry describes one T cell receptor (beta chain). The antigen remains undetermined. One base away lies a much larger clone, so this may be a sequencing read error. Other DNA sequences in this specimen translate into the identical CDR3. Some clones are missing from TCRdb's copy, which holds only in-frame ones; the method was immunoSEQ multiplex PCR. The sample contains about 2 million clones, roughly 95% of which appear only once. This sample stems from a study of shared clonotypes between healthy human individuals. Across the whole study: Each donor contributed plates that comprised three CD4 naive, three CD4 memory, two CD8 naive and one CD8 memory.

Trimming removed 0 bases at V and 3 bases at J, with 2 bases between. Germline V gene lookup returns CDR1 GTSNPN and CDR2 SVGIG (reference sequence). The length of the CDR3 is 11 residues. Broader study findings: Sampling covered nothing but blood. Tissue TCR repertoires likely differ from those found in blood. Memory subsets generally showed lower estimated richness than naive subsets. Shared clonotypes across all four donors exceeded non-shared ones in generation probability.

The chain has TRBV30 and TRBJ1-1; D is uncertain. Sequenced material: naive CD4+ T cells sorted from blood. Subset here: CD45RA+ positively selected. The sequence came from a young man in good health. The CDR3 coding sequence is TGTGCCTGGAGTGTCTACACTGAAGCTTTCTTT. Translated: CAWSVYTEAFF.